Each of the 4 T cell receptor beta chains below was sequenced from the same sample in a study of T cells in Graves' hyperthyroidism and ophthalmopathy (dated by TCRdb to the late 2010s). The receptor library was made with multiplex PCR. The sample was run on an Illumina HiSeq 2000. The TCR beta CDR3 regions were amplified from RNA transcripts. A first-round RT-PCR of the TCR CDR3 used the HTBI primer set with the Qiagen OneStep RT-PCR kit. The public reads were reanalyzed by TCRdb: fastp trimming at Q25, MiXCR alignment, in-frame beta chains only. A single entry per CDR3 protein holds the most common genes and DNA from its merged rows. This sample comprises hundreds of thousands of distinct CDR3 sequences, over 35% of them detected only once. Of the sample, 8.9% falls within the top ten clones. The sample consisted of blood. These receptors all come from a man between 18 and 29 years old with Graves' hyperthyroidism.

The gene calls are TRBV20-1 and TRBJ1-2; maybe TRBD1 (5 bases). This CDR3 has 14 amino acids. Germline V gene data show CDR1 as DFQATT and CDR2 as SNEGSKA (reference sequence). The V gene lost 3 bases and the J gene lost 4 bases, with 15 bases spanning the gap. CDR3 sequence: CSARRGDLRYGYTF. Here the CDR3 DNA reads TGCAGTGCTAGGCGAGGGGATCTCCGCTATGGCTACACCTTC.

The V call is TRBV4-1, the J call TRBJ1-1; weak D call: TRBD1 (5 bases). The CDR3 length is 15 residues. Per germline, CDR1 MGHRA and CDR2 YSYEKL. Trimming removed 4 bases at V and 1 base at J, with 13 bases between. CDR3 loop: CASSPGDIRNTEAFF. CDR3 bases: TGCGCCAGCAGCCCGGGGGATATCAGGAACACTGAAGCTTTCTTT.

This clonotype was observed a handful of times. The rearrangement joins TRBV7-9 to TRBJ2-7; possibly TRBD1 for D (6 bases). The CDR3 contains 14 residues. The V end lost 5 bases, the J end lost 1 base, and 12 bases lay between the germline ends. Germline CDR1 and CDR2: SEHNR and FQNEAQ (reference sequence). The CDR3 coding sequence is TGTGCCAGCAGCCACCCGGACAGATCCTACGAGCAGTACTTC. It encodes CASSHPDRSYEQYF.

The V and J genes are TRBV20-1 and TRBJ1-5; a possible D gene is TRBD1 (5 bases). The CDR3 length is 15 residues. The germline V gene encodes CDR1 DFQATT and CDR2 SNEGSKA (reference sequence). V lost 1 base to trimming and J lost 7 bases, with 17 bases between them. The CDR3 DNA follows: TGCAGTGCTAGAGCCGGAGGTGGGGGTGGCCAGCCCCAGCATTTT. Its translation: CSARAGGGGGQPQHF.